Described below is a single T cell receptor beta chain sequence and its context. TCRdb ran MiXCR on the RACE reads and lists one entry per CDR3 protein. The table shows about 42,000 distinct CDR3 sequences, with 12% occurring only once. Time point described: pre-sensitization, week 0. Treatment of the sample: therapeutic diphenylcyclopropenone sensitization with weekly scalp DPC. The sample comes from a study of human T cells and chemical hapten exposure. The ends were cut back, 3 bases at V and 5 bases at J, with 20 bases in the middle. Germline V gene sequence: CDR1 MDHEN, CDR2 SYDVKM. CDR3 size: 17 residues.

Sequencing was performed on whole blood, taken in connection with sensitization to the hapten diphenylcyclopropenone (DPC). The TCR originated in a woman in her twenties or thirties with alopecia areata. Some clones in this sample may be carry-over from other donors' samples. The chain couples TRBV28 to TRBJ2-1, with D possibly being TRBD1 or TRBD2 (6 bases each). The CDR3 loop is CASSLGLMGGAHNEQFF. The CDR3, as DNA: TGTGCCAGCAGTTTGGGTTTAATGGGGGGCGCCCACAATGAGCAGTTCTTC.